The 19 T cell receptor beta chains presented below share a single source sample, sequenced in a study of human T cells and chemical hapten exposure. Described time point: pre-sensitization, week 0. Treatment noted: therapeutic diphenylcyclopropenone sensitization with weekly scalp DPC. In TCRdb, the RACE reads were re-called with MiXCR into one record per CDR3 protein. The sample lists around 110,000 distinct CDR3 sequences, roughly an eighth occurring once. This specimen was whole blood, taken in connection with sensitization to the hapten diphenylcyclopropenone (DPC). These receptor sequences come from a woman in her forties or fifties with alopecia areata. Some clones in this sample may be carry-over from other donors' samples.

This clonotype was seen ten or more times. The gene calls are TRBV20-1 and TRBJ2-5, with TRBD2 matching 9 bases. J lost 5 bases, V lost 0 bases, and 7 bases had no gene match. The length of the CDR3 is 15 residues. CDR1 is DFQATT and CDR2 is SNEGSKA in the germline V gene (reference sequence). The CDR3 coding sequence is TGCAGTGCTAGAGATGTAGCGGGAGACAAGGAGACCCAGTACTTC. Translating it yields CSARDVAGDKETQYF.

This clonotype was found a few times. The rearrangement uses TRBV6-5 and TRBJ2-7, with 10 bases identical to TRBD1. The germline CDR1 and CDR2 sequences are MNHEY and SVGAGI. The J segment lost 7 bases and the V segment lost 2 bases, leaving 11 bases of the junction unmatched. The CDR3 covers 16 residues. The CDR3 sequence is CASSYKPGTGVGEQYF. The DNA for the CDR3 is TGTGCCAGCAGTTACAAACCCGGGACAGGGGTAGGGGAGCAGTACTTC.

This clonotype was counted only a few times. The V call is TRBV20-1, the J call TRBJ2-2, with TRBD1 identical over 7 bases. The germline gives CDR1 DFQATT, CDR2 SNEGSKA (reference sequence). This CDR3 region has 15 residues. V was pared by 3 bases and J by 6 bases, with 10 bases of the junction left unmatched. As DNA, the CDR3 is TGCAGTGCTAGTGACACCGGGACAGTCTCCGGGGAGCTGTTTTTT. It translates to CSASDTGTVSGELFF.

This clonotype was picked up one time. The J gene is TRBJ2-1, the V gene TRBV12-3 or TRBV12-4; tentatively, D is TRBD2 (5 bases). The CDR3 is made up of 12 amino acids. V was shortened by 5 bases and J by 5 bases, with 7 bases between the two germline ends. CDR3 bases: TGTGCCAGCAGTCGCGGGCACAATGAGCAGTTCTTC. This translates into CASSRGHNEQFF.

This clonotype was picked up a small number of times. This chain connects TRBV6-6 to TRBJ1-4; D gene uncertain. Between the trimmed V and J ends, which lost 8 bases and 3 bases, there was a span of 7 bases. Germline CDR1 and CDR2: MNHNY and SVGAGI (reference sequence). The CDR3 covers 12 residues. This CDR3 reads CASGQPNEKLFF. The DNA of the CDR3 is TGTGCCAGCGGTCAACCTAATGAAAAACTGTTTTTT.

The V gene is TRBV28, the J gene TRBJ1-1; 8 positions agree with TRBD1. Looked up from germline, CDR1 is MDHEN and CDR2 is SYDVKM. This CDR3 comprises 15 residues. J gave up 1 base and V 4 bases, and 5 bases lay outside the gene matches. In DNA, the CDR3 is TGTGCCAGCAGTTCCTGGACAGGGTCGAACACTGAAGCTTTCTTT. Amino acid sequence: CASSSWTGSNTEAFF. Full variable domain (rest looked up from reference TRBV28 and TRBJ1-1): DVKVTQSSRYLVKRTGEKVFLECVQDMDHENMFWYRQDPGLGLRLIYFSYDVKMKEKGDIPEGYSVSREKKERFSLILESASTNQTSMYLCASSSWTGSNTEAFFGQGTRLTVV.

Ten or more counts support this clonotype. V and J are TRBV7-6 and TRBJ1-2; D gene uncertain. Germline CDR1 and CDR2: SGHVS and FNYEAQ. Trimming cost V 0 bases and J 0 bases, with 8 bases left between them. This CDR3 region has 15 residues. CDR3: CASSLALGANYGYTF. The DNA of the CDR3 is TGTGCCAGCAGCTTAGCGCTAGGAGCTAACTATGGCTACACCTTC.

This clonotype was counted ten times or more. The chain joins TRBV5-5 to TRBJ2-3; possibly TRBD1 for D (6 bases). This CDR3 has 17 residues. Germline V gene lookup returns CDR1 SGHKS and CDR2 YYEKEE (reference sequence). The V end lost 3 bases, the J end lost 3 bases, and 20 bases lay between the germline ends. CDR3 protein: CASSWGRTERVTDTQYF. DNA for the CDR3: TGTGCCAGCAGCTGGGGGCGGACAGAGAGAGTAACAGATACGCAGTATTTT.

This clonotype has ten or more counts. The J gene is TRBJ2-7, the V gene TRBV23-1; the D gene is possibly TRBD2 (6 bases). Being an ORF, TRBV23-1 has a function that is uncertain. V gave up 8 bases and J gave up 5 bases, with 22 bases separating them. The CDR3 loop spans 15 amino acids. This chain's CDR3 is CASGPHPGVAHEQYF. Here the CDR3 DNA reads TGCGCCAGCGGACCACATCCGGGGGTTGCCCACGAGCAGTACTTC.

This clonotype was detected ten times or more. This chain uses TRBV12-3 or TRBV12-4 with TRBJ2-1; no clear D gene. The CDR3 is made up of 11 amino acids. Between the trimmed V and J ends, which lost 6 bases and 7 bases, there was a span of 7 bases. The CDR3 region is CASSLVNEQFF. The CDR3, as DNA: TGTGCCAGCAGCCTGGTAAATGAGCAGTTCTTC.

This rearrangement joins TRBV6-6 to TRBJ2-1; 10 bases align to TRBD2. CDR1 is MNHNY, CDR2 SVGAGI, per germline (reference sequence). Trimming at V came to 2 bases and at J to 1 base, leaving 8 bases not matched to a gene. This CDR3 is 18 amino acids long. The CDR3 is CASSYVLAGRQSYNEQFF. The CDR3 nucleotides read TGTGCCAGCAGTTACGTACTAGCGGGACGCCAGTCCTACAATGAGCAGTTCTTC.

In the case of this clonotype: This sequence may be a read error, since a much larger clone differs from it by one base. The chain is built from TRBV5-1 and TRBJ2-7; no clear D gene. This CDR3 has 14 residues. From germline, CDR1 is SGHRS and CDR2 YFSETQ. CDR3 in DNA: TGCGCCAGCAGCTTGGGGTCGGGCGTCTACAAGCAGTACTTC. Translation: CASSLGSGVYKQYF.

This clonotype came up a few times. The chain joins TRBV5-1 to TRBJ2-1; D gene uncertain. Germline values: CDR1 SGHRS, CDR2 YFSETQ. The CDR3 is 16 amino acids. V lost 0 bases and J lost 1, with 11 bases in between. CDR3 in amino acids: CASSLDPGNSYNEQFF. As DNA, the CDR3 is TGCGCCAGCAGCTTGGATCCAGGAAATTCCTACAATGAGCAGTTCTTC.

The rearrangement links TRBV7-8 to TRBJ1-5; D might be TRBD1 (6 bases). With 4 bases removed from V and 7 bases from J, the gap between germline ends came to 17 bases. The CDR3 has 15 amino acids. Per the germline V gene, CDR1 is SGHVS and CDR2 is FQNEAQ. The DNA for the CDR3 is TGTGCCAGCAGCTCCGCGGGACAAAAGTACCAGCCCCAGCATTTT. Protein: CASSSAGQKYQPQHF. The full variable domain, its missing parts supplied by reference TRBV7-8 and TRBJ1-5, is GAGVSQSPRYKVAKRGQDVALRCDPISGHVSLFWYQQALGQGPEFLTYFQNEAQLDKSGLPSDRFFAERPEGSVSTLKIQRTQQEDSAVYLCASSSAGQKYQPQHFGDGTRLSIL.

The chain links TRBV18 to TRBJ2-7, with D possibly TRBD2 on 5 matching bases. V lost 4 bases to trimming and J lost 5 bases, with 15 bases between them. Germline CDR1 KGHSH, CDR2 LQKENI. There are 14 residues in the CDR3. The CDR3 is CASSLHTKGDEQYF. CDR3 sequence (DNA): TGTGCCAGCTCACTTCACACGAAGGGAGACGAGCAGTACTTC.

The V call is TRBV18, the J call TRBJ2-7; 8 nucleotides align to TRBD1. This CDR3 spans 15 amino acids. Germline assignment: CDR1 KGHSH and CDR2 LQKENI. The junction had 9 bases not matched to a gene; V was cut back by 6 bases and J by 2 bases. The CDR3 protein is CASSANRGKPYEQYF. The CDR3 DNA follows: TGTGCCAGCTCGGCTAACAGGGGGAAGCCCTACGAGCAGTACTTC.

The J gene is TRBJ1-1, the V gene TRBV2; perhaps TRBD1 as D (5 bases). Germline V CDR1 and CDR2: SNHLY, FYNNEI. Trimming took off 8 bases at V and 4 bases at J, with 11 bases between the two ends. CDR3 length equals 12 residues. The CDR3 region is CASWNRPTEAFF. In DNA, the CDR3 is TGTGCCAGCTGGAACAGGCCCACTGAAGCTTTCTTT.

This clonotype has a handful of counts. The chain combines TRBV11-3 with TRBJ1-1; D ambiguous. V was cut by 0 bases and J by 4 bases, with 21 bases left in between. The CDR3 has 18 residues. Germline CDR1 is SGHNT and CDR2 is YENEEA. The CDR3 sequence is CASSLDSPRYPRATEAFF. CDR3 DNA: TGTGCCAGCAGCTTAGATTCCCCGAGATATCCTCGGGCCACTGAAGCTTTCTTT. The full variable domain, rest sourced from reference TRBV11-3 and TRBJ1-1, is EAGVVQSPRYKIIEKKQPVAFWCNPISGHNTLYWYLQNLGQGPELLIRYENEEAVDDSQLPKDRFSAERLKGVDSTLKIQPAELGDSAVYLCASSLDSPRYPRATEAFFGQGTRLTVV.

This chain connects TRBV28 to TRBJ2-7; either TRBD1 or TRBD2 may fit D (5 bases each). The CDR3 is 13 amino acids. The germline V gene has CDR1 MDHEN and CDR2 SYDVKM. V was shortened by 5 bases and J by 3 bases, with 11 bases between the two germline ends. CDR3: CASSTRGIYEQYF. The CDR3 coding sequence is TGTGCCAGCAGTACGAGGGGCATCTACGAGCAGTACTTC.